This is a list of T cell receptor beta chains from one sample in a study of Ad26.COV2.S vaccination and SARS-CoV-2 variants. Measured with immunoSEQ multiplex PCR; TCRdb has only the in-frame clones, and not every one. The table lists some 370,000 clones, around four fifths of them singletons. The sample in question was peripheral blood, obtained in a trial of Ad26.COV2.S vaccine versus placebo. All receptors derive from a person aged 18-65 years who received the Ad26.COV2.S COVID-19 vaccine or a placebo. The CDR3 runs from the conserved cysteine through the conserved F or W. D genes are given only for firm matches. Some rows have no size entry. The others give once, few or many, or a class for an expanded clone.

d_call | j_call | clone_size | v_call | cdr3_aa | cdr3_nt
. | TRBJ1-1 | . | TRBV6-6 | CASRPLARVNTEAFF | TGTGCCAGCAGACCATTAGCACGCGTGAACACTGAAGCTTTCTTT
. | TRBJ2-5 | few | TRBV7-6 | CASSLEAGPLETQYF | TGTGCCAGCAGCTTAGAGGCAGGGCCCCTGGAGACCCAGTACTTC
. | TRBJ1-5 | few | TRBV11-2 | CASSLGRNQPQHF | TGTGCCAGCAGCTTAGGGCGAAATCAGCCCCAGCATTTT
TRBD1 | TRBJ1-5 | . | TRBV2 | CASRKGTANNQPQHF | TGTGCCAGCAGAAAAGGGACAGCGAACAATCAGCCCCAGCATTTT
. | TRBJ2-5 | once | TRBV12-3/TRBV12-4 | CATSARVQETQYF | TGTGCCACCTCAGCCAGGGTTCAAGAGACCCAGTACTTC
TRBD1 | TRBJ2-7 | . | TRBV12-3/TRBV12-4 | CASRPPGQGAVYF | TGTGCCAGCAGACCACCGGGACAGGGGGCTGTGTACTTC
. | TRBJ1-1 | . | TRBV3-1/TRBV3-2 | CASSQVGGDTEAFF | TGTGCCAGCAGCCAAGTGGGGGGGGACACTGAAGCTTTCTTT
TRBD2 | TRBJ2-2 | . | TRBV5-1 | CASSRATGGPSGELFF | TGCGCCAGCAGTAGAGCAACGGGAGGGCCCTCCGGGGAGCTGTTTTTT
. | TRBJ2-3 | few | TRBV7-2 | CASSLGSSDTQYF | TGTGCCAGCAGCTTAGGTAGCTCAGATACGCAGTATTTT
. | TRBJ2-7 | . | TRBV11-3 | CASSPYLLDSSYEQYF | TGTGCCAGCAGCCCCTACCTCCTCGACAGCTCCTACGAGCAGTACTTC
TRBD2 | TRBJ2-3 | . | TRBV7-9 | CASSFRPSGRALMQYF | TGTGCCAGCAGCTTTCGCCCTAGCGGGAGGGCCTTAATGCAGTATTTT
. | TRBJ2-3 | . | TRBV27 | CASPPDTQYF | TGTGCCAGCCCCCCAGATACGCAGTATTTT
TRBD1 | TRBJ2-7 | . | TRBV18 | CASSPGTDYEQYF | TGTGCCAGCTCACCTGGGACAGACTACGAGCAGTACTTC
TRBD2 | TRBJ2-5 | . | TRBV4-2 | CASSSLFSGGVETQYF | TGTGCCAGCAGCTCGCTGTTCAGCGGGGGGGTGGAGACCCAGTACTTC
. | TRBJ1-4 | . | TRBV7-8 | CASSLREKLFF | TGTGCCAGCAGCTTACGGGAAAAACTGTTTTTT
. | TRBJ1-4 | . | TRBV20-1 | CSASSGNRMSEKLFF | TGCAGTGCTAGTTCAGGGAATAGGATGTCTGAAAAACTGTTTTTT
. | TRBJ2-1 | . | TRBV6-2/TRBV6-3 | CASSRPYSRGNEQFF | TGTGCCAGCAGTCGCCCGTACTCGAGGGGGAATGAGCAGTTCTTC
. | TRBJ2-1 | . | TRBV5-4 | CASSLNSGHNEQFF | TGTGCCAGCAGCTTGAATTCAGGGCATAATGAGCAGTTCTTC
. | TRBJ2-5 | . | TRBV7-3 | CASSRRAQETQYF | TGTGCCAGCAGCCGACGGGCTCAAGAGACCCAGTACTTC
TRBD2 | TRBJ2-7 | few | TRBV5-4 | CASSEGIVGLAGDYEQYF | TGTGCCAGCAGCGAGGGGATCGTCGGACTAGCGGGAGACTACGAGCAGTACTTC
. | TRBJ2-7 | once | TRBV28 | CASSLEGSPYEQYF | TGTGCCAGCAGCCTGGAGGGGTCTCCCTACGAGCAGTACTTC
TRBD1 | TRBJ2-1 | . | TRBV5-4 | CASSLATGGRGNEQFF | TGTGCCAGCAGCTTGGCGACAGGGGGTCGAGGGAATGAGCAGTTCTTC
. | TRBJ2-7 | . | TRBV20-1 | CSALSGYEQYF | TGCAGTGCTCTCTCCGGCTACGAGCAGTACTTC
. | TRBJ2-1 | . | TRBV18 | CASSPRGSGSYNEQFF | TGTGCCAGCTCACCGCGGGGCTCGGGCTCCTACAATGAGCAGTTCTTC
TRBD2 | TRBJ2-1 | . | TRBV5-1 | CASSLGGRLYNEQFF | TGCGCCAGCAGCTTGGGCGGGAGGCTATACAATGAGCAGTTCTTC
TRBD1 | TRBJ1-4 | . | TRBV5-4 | CASSSKTGSGEKLFF | TGTGCCAGCAGCTCGAAGACAGGGTCAGGCGAAAAACTGTTTTTT
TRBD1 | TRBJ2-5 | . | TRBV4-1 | CASSQTGVEETQYF | TGCGCCAGCAGCCAAACAGGGGTGGAAGAGACCCAGTACTTC